The 10 T cell receptor beta chains below were found in one sample sequenced in a study of radiation and T cells in renal cell carcinoma (TCRdb year 2020). Preparation of the library involved the immunoSEQ multiplex PCR assay. TCRdb limited this immuneACCESS table to in-frame rearrangements with V and J called. A share of clones is missing; checked studies link under half to unresolved V genes, and the rest is unexplained. The sample yields around 15,000 clones; 55% to 70% were counted once. Of the sample, under 15% is held by the ten largest clones. The intended sense of this specimen's time point label: tumor resected at nephrectomy. The label giving this sample's treatment or condition can be read as: treatment-naive control, cytoreductive nephrectomy. Material: tumor tissue, obtained from a patient whose treatment was nephrectomy without radiotherapy. These receptors came from a man aged 45 to 65 with renal cell carcinoma.

This clone has just a few counts. The chain uses TRBV5-1 and TRBJ1-3; D ambiguous. V gave up 5 bases and J gave up 0 bases, with 9 bases separating them. The germline V gene encodes CDR1 SGHRS and CDR2 YFSETQ. CDR3 length equals 14 residues. CDR3 nucleotide sequence: TGCGCCAGCAGTGCAGGAAGCTCTGGAAACACCATATATTTT. It codes for CASSAGSSGNTIYF. Complete variable domain (other parts from reference TRBV5-1 and TRBJ1-3): KAGVTQTPRYLIKTRGQQVTLSCSPISGHRSVSWYQQTPGQGLQFLFEYFSETQRNKGNFPGRFSGRQFSNSRSEMNVSTLELGDSALYLCASSAGSSGNTIYFGEGSWLTVV.

This clone appeared a few times. The J gene is TRBJ2-2, the V gene TRBV19; D is possibly TRBD1 (5 bases). With 3 bases removed from V and 7 bases from J, the gap between germline ends came to 9 bases. Germline CDR1 LNHDA, CDR2 SQIVND (reference sequence). This CDR3 comprises 13 residues. The CDR3 DNA is TGTGCCAGTAGTATCGACAGTGACGGGGAGCTGTTTTTT. Amino acid sequence: CASSIDSDGELFF.

This clone was seen more than once but under ten times. The chain joins TRBV10-3 to TRBJ1-1, with D hard to call. There are 12 residues in the CDR3. V was pared by 6 bases and J by 1 base, with 6 bases between. In germline, CDR1 is ENHRY, CDR2 SYGVKD. CDR3 in amino acids: CAIRSTNTEAFF. Here the CDR3 DNA reads TGTGCCATCAGGAGCACGAACACTGAAGCTTTCTTT.

The chain combines TRBV11-2 with TRBJ1-5; possibly TRBD1 for D (6 bases). V dropped 5 bases and J dropped 4 bases, with 9 bases sitting between them. CDR1 is SGHAT, CDR2 FQNNGV, per germline. The CDR3 extends over 13 amino acids. CDR3 region: CASSGQLNQPQHF. CDR3 nucleotide sequence: TGTGCCAGCAGCGGACAGTTGAATCAGCCCCAGCATTTT.

This chain uses TRBV19 with TRBJ1-3; the D gene is possibly TRBD1 (5 bases). The CDR3 is made up of 14 amino acids. The germline V gene encodes CDR1 LNHDA and CDR2 SQIVND (reference sequence). The ends were cut back, 5 bases at V and 6 bases at J, with 14 bases in the middle. This CDR3 reads CASSEGGGVNTIYF. CDR3 nucleotide sequence: TGTGCCAGTAGTGAGGGCGGAGGGGTAAACACCATATATTTT.

This sequence joins TRBV5-8 and TRBJ2-6; no clear D gene. V lost 4 bases, J lost 0 bases, and 11 bases lay in between. The CDR3 has 16 amino acids. CDR1 is SGHTS and CDR2 is YDEGEE in the germline V gene. The CDR3 loop reads CASSPAQSSGANVLTF. For the CDR3, the DNA is TGTGCCAGCAGCCCGGCTCAGAGCTCTGGGGCCAACGTCCTGACTTTC.

Regarding this clone: Distinct nucleotide sequences in the sample also encode this CDR3. V and J are TRBV9 and TRBJ1-4; the D gene is possibly TRBD1 (6 bases). Trimming took off 3 bases at V and 3 bases at J, with 9 bases between the two ends. This CDR3 region has 14 residues. Germline V gene lookup returns CDR1 SGDLS and CDR2 YYNGEE. The CDR3 sequence: CASSGQVSNEKLFF. For the CDR3, the DNA is TGTGCCAGCAGCGGACAGGTTTCTAATGAAAAACTGTTTTTT.

The CDR3 region is CASSPGRGFNEQYF. The CDR3 nucleotides read TGTGCCAGCTCACCAGGCAGGGGATTCAACGAGCAGTACTTC. V and J are TRBV18 and TRBJ2-7; a weak D match, TRBD1 (6 bases). Per germline, CDR1 KGHSH and CDR2 LQKENI. The ends were cut back, 2 bases at V and 5 bases at J, with 13 bases in the middle. The length of the CDR3 is 14 residues.

This clone is labeled as medium-sized. The chain employs TRBV19 and TRBJ1-5; D not certain. The ends were cut back, 3 bases at V and 3 bases at J, with 6 bases in the middle. The CDR3 length is 13 residues. Germline lookup yields CDR1 LNHDA and CDR2 SQIVND (reference sequence). The CDR3 region is CASSITNNQPQHF. The DNA of the CDR3 is TGTGCCAGTAGTATCACTAACAATCAGCCCCAGCATTTT. Filled out from reference TRBV19 and TRBJ1-5, the complete variable domain reads DGGITQSPKYLFRKEGQNVTLSCEQNLNHDAMYWYRQDPGQGLRLIYYSQIVNDFQKGDIAEGYSVSREKKESFPLTVTSAQKNPTAFYLCASSITNNQPQHFGDGTRLSIL.

This clone turned up a few times. V is TRBV4-1 and J is TRBJ2-2; possible D gene TRBD2, 5 bases. The CDR3 sequence is 15 residues long. V lost 4 bases and J lost 6, with 15 bases in between. Germline CDR1 MGHRA, CDR2 YSYEKL. CDR3 DNA sequence: TGCGCCAGCAGCCTGGGCCCCGCGGGCGCCGGGGAGCTGTTTTTT. It codes for CASSLGPAGAGELFF.